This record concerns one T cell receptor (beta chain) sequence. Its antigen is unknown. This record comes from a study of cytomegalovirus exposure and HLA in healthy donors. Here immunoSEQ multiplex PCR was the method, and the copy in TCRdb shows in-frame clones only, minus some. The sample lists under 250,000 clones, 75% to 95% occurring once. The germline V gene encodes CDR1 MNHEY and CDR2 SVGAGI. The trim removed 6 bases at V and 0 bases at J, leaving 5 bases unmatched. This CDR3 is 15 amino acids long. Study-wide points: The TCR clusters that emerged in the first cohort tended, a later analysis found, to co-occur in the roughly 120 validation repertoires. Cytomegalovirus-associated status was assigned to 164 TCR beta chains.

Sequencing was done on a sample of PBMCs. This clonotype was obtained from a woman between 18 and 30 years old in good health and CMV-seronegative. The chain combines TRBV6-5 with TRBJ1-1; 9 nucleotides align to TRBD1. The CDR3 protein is CASRPTGGVNTEAFF. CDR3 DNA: TGTGCCAGCAGGCCGACAGGGGGGGTGAACACTGAAGCTTTCTTT.